This TCR beta chain was captured by sequencing in a study of blood T cells in healthy people across ages. Using a J-beta primer mix together with a sample-barcoded 5' primer, a second PCR was run for roughly 7 to 12 cycles. Sequencing yielded, for each sample, at least 3 million paired-end reads carrying CDR3. TCRdb fed the 5' RACE reads into MiXCR, producing one record per CDR3 protein. The sample shows about 930,000 distinct CDR3 sequences, 29% of them seen only once. This clonotype was detected many times. CDR3 length: 15 amino acids. V gave up 3 bases and J gave up 0 bases, with 10 bases separating them. From germline, CDR1 is MNHNS and CDR2 SASEGT. Separately, the same data were catalogued under a study of T cells of mothers and their children. This second report adds: Roughly 2.7 million TCR beta reads per child versus over 10 million per mother.

This TCR came from a woman aged 40 to 55 in good health. V is TRBV6-1 and J is TRBJ2-3, with D perhaps TRBD1 (6 bases). Sequencing was done on a sample of blood. The CDR3, as DNA: TGTGCCAGCAGTGACCCAGACAGGAGCACAGATACGCAGTATTTT. This sequence encodes CASSDPDRSTDTQYF.